This TCR beta chain is drawn from a study of beta chain features in type 1 diabetes (dated by TCRdb to the late 2010s). Background for the entire study: No differences in mean age, gender distribution, total cell number or subset yield were found between patients and healthy donors. Across all samples, some 100,000,000 sorted cells were examined, and cell number per subset correlated strongly with RNA yield. The study compared the TCRB repertoires of sorted circulating CD4+ T cell subsets in recently diagnosed type 1 diabetes patients with those in matched healthy donors. Whereas all 30 or so donors provided naive and central memory subsets, regulatory and stem cell-like memory subsets were isolated from just 8 patients and about 8 healthy donors.

From each donor, a single peripheral blood sample of 90 to 150 mL on average was drawn into heparinised tubes. Naive, central memory, regulatory and stem cell-like memory CD4+ T cells were sorted on a BD FACSAria II using a panel including CD45RO, CCR7, CD25, CD127, CD95 and CD27. Purity was above 98% for every sorted population. PBMCs were isolated immediately by Lymphoprep density gradient centrifugation and stained directly without culture. To minimize batch effects, samples were stained and sorted in pairs, one healthy donor with one patient per experiment. CDR1 and CDR2, looked up from the germline V gene (reference sequence), are MNHNY and SVGAGI. The CDR3 goes from the cysteine to the phenylalanine over 15 residues. Solely the CDR3 DNA is kept, with 45 bases framed from the first base. Germline trimming amounts to 5 bases on V and 4 bases on J, with 7 as the count of junction bases outside the gene matches.

The entire isolated RNA was reverse transcribed using the High Capacity cDNA Reverse Transcription Kit, and thus expressed TCRB transcripts were sequenced. Survey-depth immunoSEQ sequencing was performed on stem cell-like memory T cell samples, with an average of around 920,000 total reads per sample. After sorted cells were lysed in RLT buffer, RNA was extracted with DNase-treated RNeasy Micro or Mini kits, with the choice depending on cell number. To prevent cross-contamination, every cell subset was processed on its own, while patient and healthy donor samples were processed together. TCRB sequences were amplified from cDNA with the immunoSEQ multiplex PCR, producing 87-bp fragments spanning the CDR3 region. Sequencing of the amplicons was done on the Illumina HiSeq platform. In the original analysis: PCR bias was computationally corrected using synthetic template baselines, reads within Hamming distance 2 were collapsed, and singletons that could not be merged were discarded. Reads were aligned against IMGT to assign V, D and J genes, CDR3 length and insertions or deletions at six rearrangement sites. Clonotype counts were normalized to sorted cell number within each subset before computing true diversity and Gini coefficients with the tcR R package. The overlap coefficient, calculated on TCRB nucleotide sequences, was used to quantify repertoire sharing. TCRdb took over this immuneACCESS table, retaining in-frame rearrangements with V and J assigned. Such tables are incomplete; in checked studies, under half of the missing clones stem from an unresolved V gene, and the remainder is unexplained. V and J calls and clone size are as listed in that table; D and trimming were resolved from the DNA. The sample yields over 25,000 clones; approximately 53% were counted once. The ten largest clones add up to 0.3% to 0.35% of the sample.

General study outcomes and caveats: Type 1 diabetes patients showed a moderate but significant shortening of TCRB CDR3 length in all four CD4+ subsets. HLA sub-analyses involved small numbers of individuals, so any influence of HLA type on TCRB rearrangement remained unresolved. Naive, central memory and regulatory TCRB repertoires appeared to be more similar among patients than among healthy donors. Because cDNA was sequenced instead of genomic DNA, activated cells with high expression could be over-represented, although the groups did not differ in activation or CD3 levels. PCR might favor shorter templates, but patient and control samples were amplified and corrected together, so any skew would affect both groups equally. At VDJ recombination sites, patients with type 1 diabetes made fewer insertions and deleted more nucleotides, a pattern implying thymic rearrangement abnormalities.

Points on this clone: What this receptor recognizes is not known. Base qualities are not recorded, but no much larger clone differs from it by a single base.

The sequence derives from a man younger than 40 with type 1 diabetes. Sequenced: stem cell memory CD4+ T cells from blood. Sample cell subset or site, as interpreted from the label and publication: stem cell-like memory CD4+ T cells. The sequence links TRBV6-6 to TRBJ2-7; 11 of the junction bases match TRBD1. The nucleotide sequence reads TGTGCCAGCAGTGGGCGGACAGGGGGCATTTACGAGCAGTACTTC. This codes for CASSGRTGGIYEQYF.